The clone carrying this TCR beta chain was observed a few times. Its antigen remains unknown. TCRdb recomputed calls from the 5' RACE reads with MiXCR, one row per CDR3 protein. The data show some 630,000 distinct CDR3 sequences, 7% to 7.5% seen once. This sample was included in a study of identical twins. Study findings and constraints: Instead of following the same donors, the conclusions were based on cross-sectional statistical analysis. High-abundance cord blood beta clonotypes had fewer insertions; memory repertoires showed none. Zero-insertion analyses might be partly confounded by invariant T cells like MAIT and iNKT.

The sample also formed part of further work on yellow fever vaccine responses in identical twins.

This receptor was taken from a young woman in good health. The sequencing sample was made of PBMCs.

CDR3 coding DNA: TGTGCCAGCTCACCCCAAGGGACGGTGAAGACTAGCGGGGGGCAACCCAATGAGCAGTTCTTC. It translates to CASSPQGTVKTSGGQPNEQFF. The chain has TRBV18 and TRBJ2-1; 13 bases match TRBD2. Germline CDR1 reads KGHSH; CDR2 reads LQKENI. This CDR3 has 21 residues. Trimming took 3 bases from V and 6 from J; bases not matched to a gene: 20.